These 6 T cell receptor beta chains were sequenced from one sample in a study of T cells in Graves' hyperthyroidism and ophthalmopathy. RNA transcripts were the template for amplifying TCR beta CDR3 regions. TCR CDR3 underwent first-round RT-PCR with the HTBI primer set. Using its own MiXCR run on the multiplex PCR reads, TCRdb lists one record per CDR3 protein. Among under 350,000 distinct CDR3 sequences listed, 21% were seen once. The source material was blood. The source is a woman in her fifties or sixties with Graves' hyperthyroidism.

The chain carries TRBV7-9 and TRBJ1-2; possible D gene TRBD1, 5 bases. Looked up from germline, CDR1 is SEHNR and CDR2 is FQNEAQ (reference sequence). V gave up 3 bases and J gave up 4 bases, with 15 bases separating them. This CDR3 comprises 15 residues. The CDR3 loop reads CASSLNVPGIYGYTF. CDR3 sequence (DNA): TGTGCCAGCAGCTTGAACGTACCAGGGATCTATGGCTACACCTTC. The full variable domain, its missing parts supplied by reference TRBV7-9 and TRBJ1-2, is DTGVSQNPRHKITKRGQNVTFRCDPISEHNRLYWYRQTLGQGPEFLTYFQNEAQLEKSRLLSDRFSAERPKGSFSTLEIQRTEQGDSAMYLCASSLNVPGIYGYTFGSGTRLTVV.

The genes are TRBV5-1 and TRBJ2-7; possibly TRBD1 for D (5 bases). In germline, CDR1 is SGHRS, CDR2 YFSETQ. Trimming stripped 4 bases from V and 3 bases from J, with 11 bases between. The CDR3 is 13 amino acids. CDR3 protein: CASSARRGYEQYF. The CDR3 DNA reads as TGCGCCAGCAGCGCTCGAAGGGGCTACGAGCAGTACTTC.

Many counts were recorded for this clonotype. The rearrangement joins TRBV7-6 to TRBJ2-7; D is possibly TRBD1 (6 bases). The CDR3 sequence is 15 residues long. Germline V gives CDR1 SGHVS, CDR2 FNYEAQ. V was pared by 5 bases and J by 3 bases, with 17 bases between. CDR3 sequence: CASSHSPGHYYEQYF. The CDR3 bases are TGTGCCAGCAGCCACTCTCCGGGACACTACTACGAGCAGTACTTC.

This clonotype has at least ten counts. V is TRBV20-1 and J is TRBJ2-5; D perhaps matches TRBD1 (5 bases). V lost 0 bases and J 5 bases, leaving 16 bases between the germline ends. The CDR3 sequence is 15 residues long. Germline CDR1 and CDR2: DFQATT and SNEGSKA (reference sequence). The CDR3 DNA reads TGCAGTGCTAGAGATAAAGGCAGGGCGTCGGAGACCCAGTACTTC. Translated: CSARDKGRASETQYF.

The sample holds many counts of this clonotype. The chain combines TRBV2 with TRBJ2-3, with TRBD2 matching 10 bases. Trimming at V came to 4 bases and at J to 2 bases, leaving 3 bases not matched to a gene. Germline CDR1 is SNHLY and CDR2 is FYNNEI. The CDR3 extends over 15 amino acids. CDR3: CASSGAGGPTDTQYF. CDR3 DNA sequence: TGTGCCAGCAGTGGAGCGGGAGGGCCCACAGATACGCAGTATTTT.

The table lists this clonotype with many counts. This rearrangement joins TRBV27 to TRBJ2-3, with D uncertain. The CDR3 covers 15 residues. The V and J ends lost 0 bases and 4 bases respectively, with 11 bases between them. Germline V CDR1 and CDR2: MNHEY, SMNVEV (reference sequence). CDR3 sequence reads: CASSLSATTPDTQYF. CDR3 coding DNA: TGTGCCAGCAGTTTATCAGCCACGACACCAGATACGCAGTATTTT.